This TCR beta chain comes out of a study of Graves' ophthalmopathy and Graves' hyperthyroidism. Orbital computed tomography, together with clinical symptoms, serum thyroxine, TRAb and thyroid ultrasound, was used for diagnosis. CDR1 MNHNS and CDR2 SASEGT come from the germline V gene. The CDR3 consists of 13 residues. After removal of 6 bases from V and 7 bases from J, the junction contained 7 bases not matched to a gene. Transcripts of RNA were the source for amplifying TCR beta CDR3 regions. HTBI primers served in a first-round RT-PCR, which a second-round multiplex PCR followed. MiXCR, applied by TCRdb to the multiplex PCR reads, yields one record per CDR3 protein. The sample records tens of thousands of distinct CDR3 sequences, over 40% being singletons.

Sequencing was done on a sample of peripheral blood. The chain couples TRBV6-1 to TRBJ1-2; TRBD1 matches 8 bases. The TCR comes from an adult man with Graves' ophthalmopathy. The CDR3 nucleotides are TGTGCCAGCAGCGCAGGGGGCGAGGGTGGCTACACCTTC. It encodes CASSAGGEGGYTF.